This TCR beta chain originates from a study of blood T cell repertoires in COVID-19. As for the study in general: Acute and convalescent COVID-19 samples came from the United States, Italy and Spain. The analysed material was cDNA or gDNA that came from T cells, B-cell-depleted T cells, or PBMCs.

Libraries were prepared by immunoSEQ multiplex PCR; TCRdb keeps only in-frame clonotypes and omits some of them. The table lists roughly 360,000 clones, 81% of them singletons. V gave up 5 bases and J gave up 3 bases, with 8 bases separating them. The CDR3 is 14 amino acids. Germline-derived CDR1 and CDR2 are LNHDA and SQIVND (reference sequence). J is TRBJ1-6 and V is TRBV19, with D possibly TRBD1 on 6 matching bases. Sequenced material: peripheral blood. This TCR derives from a human donor with acute or convalescent COVID-19. The donor label of this sample is uncertain. CDR3 residues: CASSEGVYNSPLHF. DNA of the CDR3: TGTGCCAGTAGTGAGGGGGTCTATAATTCACCCCTCCACTTT.